The 14 T cell receptor beta chains below were found in one sample sequenced in a study of T cells in Graves' hyperthyroidism and ophthalmopathy. Amplification targeted TCR beta CDR3 regions from RNA transcripts. TCR CDR3 underwent first-round RT-PCR with the HTBI primer set. TCRdb re-called the multiplex PCR reads with MiXCR, one entry per CDR3 protein. The profile shows about 500,000 distinct CDR3 sequences, 16% of them singletons. The sequencing sample was made of blood. These receptor sequences come from a woman between 25 and 40 years old with Graves' ophthalmopathy.

This clonotype was seen repeatedly, ten times or more. V gene TRBV20-1 combines with J gene TRBJ2-7; 10 positions match TRBD2. Germline V gives CDR1 DFQATT, CDR2 SNEGSKA (reference sequence). V dropped 3 bases and J dropped 7; count of bases not matched to a gene: 6. The CDR3 has 13 amino acids. DNA of the CDR3: TGCAGTGCTAGGGAAGCGGGAGGGGGGGAGCAGTACTTC. This codes for CSAREAGGGEQYF.

This clonotype was observed at least ten times. The gene calls are TRBV27 and TRBJ1-1, with D perhaps matching TRBD1 (6 bases). The CDR3 runs to 14 residues. Per germline, CDR1 MNHEY and CDR2 SMNVEV (reference sequence). Trimming shortened V by 6 bases and J by 1 base, and 12 bases separated the two germline ends. The CDR3 loop is CASSQTGPNTEAFF. DNA of the CDR3: TGTGCCAGCAGCCAGACAGGACCGAACACTGAAGCTTTCTTT.

The chain employs TRBV5-1 and TRBJ2-7; D not certain. CDR3 length: 14 residues. CDR1 and CDR2 from the germline V gene are SGHRS and YFSETQ. Trimming shortened V by 10 bases and J by 2 bases, and 19 bases separated the two germline ends. The CDR3 sequence is CARPPPPSPYEQYF. CDR3 nucleotides: TGCGCCCGCCCCCCCCCCCCCAGCCCCTACGAGCAGTACTTC.

This clonotype has at least ten counts. The V gene is TRBV28, the J gene TRBJ2-3; 10 bases are a match to TRBD1. Germline V gene lookup returns CDR1 MDHEN and CDR2 SYDVKM. CDR3 length: 16 amino acids. After removal of 6 bases from V and 2 bases from J, the junction contained 8 bases not matched to a gene. This CDR3 reads CASSPDRGPTTDTQYF. CDR3 coding DNA: TGTGCCAGCAGCCCTGACAGGGGGCCAACCACAGATACGCAGTATTTT.

This clonotype has a count of ten or more. The chain carries TRBV20-1 and TRBJ2-3; D unresolved. The CDR3 spans 11 residues. The V end was cut by 4 bases, the J end by 3 bases, with 5 bases between. CDR1 DFQATT and CDR2 SNEGSKA come from the germline V gene (reference sequence). This chain's CDR3 is CSAIDTDTQYF. CDR3 bases: TGCAGTGCTATTGATACAGATACGCAGTATTTT.

This clonotype was recorded many times. The chain combines TRBV6-1 with TRBJ2-7; D might be TRBD1 (6 bases). Trimming took off 7 bases at V and 6 bases at J, with 22 bases between the two ends. Germline CDR1 reads MNHNS; CDR2 reads SASEGT. CDR3 size: 15 residues. The CDR3 sequence is CASTTRQAPSGEQYF. In nucleotides, the CDR3 is TGTGCCAGCACTACTAGACAGGCCCCATCCGGCGAGCAGTACTTC.

There are a few counts of this clonotype. The chain couples TRBV6-2 or TRBV6-3 to TRBJ2-5; D perhaps matches TRBD1 (6 bases). Trimming removed 5 bases at V and 1 base at J, with 14 bases between. The CDR3 sequence is 15 residues long. The germline V gene has CDR1 MNHEY and CDR2 SVGEGT. CDR3 sequence: CASSVTGSPQETQYF. CDR3 in DNA: TGTGCCAGCAGTGTAACAGGGTCACCCCAAGAGACCCAGTACTTC.

This clonotype was counted only a few times. The chain links TRBV5-1 to TRBJ2-7; the D gene is possibly TRBD2 (5 bases). The CDR3 has 15 residues. Deletions cut 2 bases from V and 3 bases from J, with 15 bases between. The germline CDR1 and CDR2 sequences are SGHRS and YFSETQ. The CDR3 DNA reads as TGCGCCAGCAGCTTCACCATAGCGAAGAGCTACGAGCAGTACTTC. Its protein is CASSFTIAKSYEQYF.

The table lists this clonotype with many counts. CDR3 DNA sequence: TGTGCCAGCAGAGGGACAGGGATCACTGAAGCTTTCTTT. Amino acids: CASRGTGITEAFF. This chain joins TRBV2 and TRBJ1-1; 9 bases are shared with TRBD1. The CDR3 runs 13 residues. Germline V lookup: CDR1 SNHLY, CDR2 FYNNEI. The V segment lost 6 bases and the J segment 4 bases; nucleotides outside the gene matches: 3. The variable domain in full, with the rest retrieved from reference TRBV2 and TRBJ1-1, is EPEVTQTPSHQVTQMGQEVILRCVPISNHLYFYWYRQILGQKVEFLVSFYNNEISEKSEIFDDQFSVERPDGSNFTLKIRSTKLEDSAMYFCASRGTGITEAFFGQGTRLTVV.

This clonotype came up many times. The CDR3 loop is CAWSVQQGAEAFF. As DNA, the CDR3 is TGTGCCTGGAGTGTACAACAGGGCGCTGAAGCTTTCTTT. The chain couples TRBV30 to TRBJ1-1; the D gene is possibly TRBD1 (6 bases). Germline values: CDR1 GTSNPN, CDR2 SVGIG (reference sequence). Trimming removed 0 bases at V and 6 bases at J, with 11 bases between. The CDR3 is made up of 13 amino acids.

Details on this clonotype: A read error may produce the germline difference seen at one junction end. The chain joins TRBV12-3 or TRBV12-4 to TRBJ2-1; TRBD2 matches 10 bases. The CDR3 has 14 amino acids. The CDR3, as DNA: TGTGCCAGCAGTGTAGCGGGAGGAGGTGGTGAGCAGTTCTTC. Protein product: CASSVAGGGGEQFF.

At least ten counts were recorded for this clonotype. The chain links TRBV7-9 to TRBJ2-7; TRBD2 is a possible D gene (6 bases). Trimming took 7 bases from V and 0 from J, leaving 13 bases between them. The CDR3 spans 14 residues. Germline lookup yields CDR1 SEHNR and CDR2 FQNEAQ (reference sequence). CDR3 sequence: CASIGGISSYEQYF. DNA of the CDR3: TGTGCCAGCATAGGCGGGATTAGCTCCTACGAGCAGTACTTC.

The CDR3 DNA reads TGCAGTGCTGGCCGCGAGAGTTCACCCCTCCACTTT. Translating gives CSAGRESSPLHF. The rearrangement links TRBV20-1 to TRBJ1-6; D is unclear. With 5 bases removed from V and 9 bases from J, the gap between germline ends came to 11 bases. This CDR3 is 12 amino acids long. Germline lookup yields CDR1 DFQATT and CDR2 SNEGSKA (reference sequence).

This clonotype appeared a few times. J is TRBJ1-4 and V is TRBV10-3; the D gene is possibly TRBD1 (6 bases). V lost 2 bases and J 3 bases, leaving 7 bases between the germline ends. The CDR3 covers 14 residues. Germline V gene data show CDR1 as ENHRY and CDR2 as SYGVKD. The CDR3 is CAISETGSNEKLFF. CDR3 coding DNA: TGTGCCATCAGTGAGACAGGGTCTAATGAAAAACTGTTTTTT.